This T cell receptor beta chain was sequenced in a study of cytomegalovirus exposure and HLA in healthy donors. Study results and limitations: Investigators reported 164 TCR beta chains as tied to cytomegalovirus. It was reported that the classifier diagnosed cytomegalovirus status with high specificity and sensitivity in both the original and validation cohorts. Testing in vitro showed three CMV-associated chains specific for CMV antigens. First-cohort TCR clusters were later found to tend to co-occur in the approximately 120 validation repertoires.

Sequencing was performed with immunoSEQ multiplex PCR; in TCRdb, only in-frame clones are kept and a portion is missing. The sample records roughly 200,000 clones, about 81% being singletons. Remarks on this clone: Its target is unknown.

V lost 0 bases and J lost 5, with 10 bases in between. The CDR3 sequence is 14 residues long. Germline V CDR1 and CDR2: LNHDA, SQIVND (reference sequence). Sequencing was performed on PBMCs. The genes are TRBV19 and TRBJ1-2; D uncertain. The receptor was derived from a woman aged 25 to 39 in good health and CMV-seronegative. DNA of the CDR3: TGTGCCAGTAGTATAGATCGATCAGCGTATGGCTACACCTTC. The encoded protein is CASSIDRSAYGYTF. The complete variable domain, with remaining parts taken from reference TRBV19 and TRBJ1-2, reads DGGITQSPKYLFRKEGQNVTLSCEQNLNHDAMYWYRQDPGQGLRLIYYSQIVNDFQKGDIAEGYSVSREKKESFPLTVTSAQKNPTAFYLCASSIDRSAYGYTFGSGTRLTVV.